Below, 26 T cell receptor beta chains from the same sample are listed, as sequenced in a study of T cell changes during pregnancy in multiple sclerosis. The method was immunoSEQ multiplex PCR; TCRdb's version includes in-frame clones alone and lacks a portion of them. Of 45,000 or so clones in the sample, 80% to 90% were seen once. The sample was peripheral blood, taken in the first trimester of pregnancy. The source is a female donor with multiple sclerosis, enrolled in a pregnancy study.

This chain links TRBV29-1 with TRBJ1-4; 7 positions agree with TRBD1. CDR1 and CDR2 (germline): SQVTM, ANQGSEA. The CDR3 extends over 14 amino acids. V trimming: 6 bases; J trimming: 0 bases; junction bases outside the gene matches: 4. CDR3 coding DNA: TGCAGCGTAGCAACAGGGGCAACTAATGAAAAACTGTTTTTT. Amino acid sequence: CSVATGATNEKLFF.

The V and J genes are TRBV9 and TRBJ2-4; no clear D. The CDR3 extends over 15 amino acids. V was pared by 2 bases and J by 1 base, with 10 bases between. Germline V gene data show CDR1 as SGDLS and CDR2 as YYNGEE. The CDR3 reads CASSVRDTAKNIQYF. The CDR3 DNA is TGTGCCAGCAGCGTCCGCGACACCGCCAAAAACATTCAGTACTTC.

The chain couples TRBV7-9 to TRBJ2-7; possible D gene TRBD1, 5 bases. Germline CDR1 and CDR2: SEHNR and FQNEAQ (reference sequence). This CDR3 comprises 14 residues. Trimming removed 1 base from V and 3 bases from J, with 10 bases in between. The DNA for the CDR3 is TGTGCCAGCAGCTTAGACGGACACTTCTACGAGCAGTACTTC. The encoded protein is CASSLDGHFYEQYF. Using reference TRBV7-9 and TRBJ2-7 for the parts outside the CDR3, the full variable domain is DTGVSQNPRHKITKRGQNVTFRCDPISEHNRLYWYRQTLGQGPEFLTYFQNEAQLEKSRLLSDRFSAERPKGSFSTLEIQRTEQGDSAMYLCASSLDGHFYEQYFGPGTRLTVT.

This chain uses TRBV2 with TRBJ2-3, with D tentatively TRBD1 (6 bases). The V end lost 6 bases, the J end lost 2 bases, and 15 bases lay between the germline ends. Per the germline V gene, CDR1 is SNHLY and CDR2 is FYNNEI. The CDR3 spans 15 residues. CDR3 sequence: CASREQGQDTDTQYF. In DNA form, the CDR3 reads TGTGCCAGCAGAGAACAGGGTCAGGACACAGATACGCAGTATTTT.

The rearrangement uses TRBV5-6 and TRBJ2-7, with a possible D match to TRBD2 (5 bases). V lost 4 bases to trimming and J lost 0 bases, with 17 bases between them. The germline CDR1 and CDR2 sequences are SGHDT and YYEEEE. This CDR3 has 16 amino acids. The CDR3 reads CASSARGQLSSYEQYF. The CDR3 nucleotides read TGTGCCAGCAGCGCCCGCGGGCAGCTGAGCTCCTACGAGCAGTACTTC.

This chain uses TRBV5-1 with TRBJ2-5, with 8 bases identical to TRBD1. The CDR3 is 17 amino acids. V gave up 4 bases and J gave up 3 bases; unmatched junction bases: 14. CDR1 SGHRS and CDR2 YFSETQ come from the germline V gene. The CDR3 sequence is CASSRKPGQEFKETQYF. CDR3 sequence (DNA): TGCGCCAGCAGCAGAAAACCGGGACAGGAATTTAAAGAGACCCAGTACTTC.

The chain combines TRBV28 with TRBJ2-7; D is possibly TRBD2 (6 bases). CDR1 and CDR2 from the germline V gene are MDHEN and SYDVKM. V lost 6 bases and J 0 bases, leaving 12 bases between the germline ends. The length of the CDR3 is 14 residues. The CDR3 region is CASSRRGSSYEQYF. CDR3 coding DNA: TGTGCCAGCAGCCGTCGGGGGAGCTCCTACGAGCAGTACTTC.

The chain carries TRBV6-5 and TRBJ2-7; 9 positions match TRBD1. The CDR3 has 15 amino acids. Germline trimming cut 5 bases from V and 2 bases from J; bases unmatched to any gene: 7. Germline loops: CDR1 MNHEY, CDR2 SVGAGI. The DNA for the CDR3 is TGTGCCAGCAGTCGTACCCGACAGGGGGCCTACGAGCAGTACTTC. It yields the protein CASSRTRQGAYEQYF.

V gene TRBV28 combines with J gene TRBJ1-5, with unresolved D. Between the trimmed V and J ends, which lost 6 bases and 7 bases, there was a span of 13 bases. Germline V gene lookup returns CDR1 MDHEN and CDR2 SYDVKM. This CDR3 is 13 amino acids long. This CDR3 is CASSLLRVQPQHF. DNA for the CDR3: TGTGCCAGCAGCTTACTCCGGGTCCAGCCCCAGCATTTT.

This clone has only one observation. The chain is built from TRBV9 and TRBJ1-1; D is ambiguous. The V end lost 4 bases, the J end lost 7 bases, and 11 bases lay between the germline ends. Germline V gives CDR1 SGDLS, CDR2 YYNGEE. The CDR3 extends over 12 amino acids. The CDR3 is CASSPSTHEAFF. The CDR3 nucleotides are TGTGCCAGCAGCCCGTCGACTCATGAAGCTTTCTTT.

J is TRBJ1-3 and V is TRBV5-1, with D unclear. With 4 bases removed from V and 0 bases from J, the gap between germline ends came to 14 bases. Germline V lookup: CDR1 SGHRS, CDR2 YFSETQ. The CDR3 runs to 16 residues. CDR3 sequence reads: CASSKDEGFSGNTIYF. CDR3 in DNA: TGCGCCAGCAGCAAGGACGAGGGATTCTCTGGAAACACCATATATTTT.

The chain carries TRBV4-3 and TRBJ2-4; tentative D call: TRBD2 (6 bases). This CDR3 spans 15 amino acids. V lost 0 bases, J lost 9 bases, and 15 bases lay in between. The V gene's germline CDR1 is LGHNA and CDR2 YSLEER. CDR3 protein: CASSQEGGPAGIQYF. The DNA for the CDR3 is TGCGCCAGCAGCCAAGAAGGAGGGCCGGCGGGCATTCAGTACTTC.

This sequence joins TRBV5-5 and TRBJ2-7; D is unresolved. Trimming stripped 2 bases from V and 1 base from J, with 10 bases between. Germline values: CDR1 SGHKS, CDR2 YYEKEE (reference sequence). CDR3 size: 14 residues. In DNA form, the CDR3 reads TGTGCCAGCAGCTTAGTTGGCAGGTCCTACGAGCAGTACTTC. Residues: CASSLVGRSYEQYF.

V gene TRBV2 combines with J gene TRBJ2-5, with D possibly TRBD1 on 6 matching bases. Germline V gene sequence: CDR1 SNHLY, CDR2 FYNNEI. This CDR3 has 12 residues. Trimming took off 7 bases at V and 3 bases at J, with 9 bases between the two ends. The CDR3 region is CASMAGEETQYF. CDR3 sequence (DNA): TGTGCCAGCATGGCAGGGGAAGAGACCCAGTACTTC.

This clone has ten or more counts. J is TRBJ1-6 and V is TRBV2; possibly TRBD1 for D (6 bases). Deletions cut 4 bases from V and 7 bases from J, with 11 bases between. The germline gives CDR1 SNHLY, CDR2 FYNNEI. This CDR3 region has 14 residues. The CDR3 region has the DNA TGTGCCAGCAGTGCCAGGGGTACAAATTCACCCCTCCACTTT. It encodes CASSARGTNSPLHF.

The rearrangement uses TRBV5-1 and TRBJ2-1; D not resolved. The V gene's germline CDR1 is SGHRS and CDR2 YFSETQ. V dropped 0 bases and J dropped 9 bases, with 10 bases sitting between them. The CDR3 has 13 amino acids. CDR3 sequence reads: CASSLVGSGEQFF. CDR3 DNA: TGCGCCAGCAGCTTGGTCGGGTCGGGTGAGCAGTTCTTC.

In DNA, the CDR3 is TGTGCCAGCAGTTGGATTAGCTCGAACACCGGGGAGCTGTTTTTT. It yields the protein CASSWISSNTGELFF. The V call is TRBV6-6, the J call TRBJ2-2; D unclear. The germline V gene has CDR1 MNHNY and CDR2 SVGAGI (reference sequence). Trimming took 4 bases from V and 0 from J, leaving 9 bases between them. The CDR3 consists of 15 residues.

The chain recombines TRBV18 with TRBJ2-5; D perhaps matches TRBD2 (6 bases). Per germline, CDR1 KGHSH and CDR2 LQKENI. CDR3 length: 14 amino acids. V dropped 6 bases and J dropped 1 base, with 12 bases sitting between them. This CDR3 is CASSPRRVQETQYF. For the CDR3, the DNA is TGTGCCAGCTCTCCGAGGAGGGTCCAAGAGACCCAGTACTTC.

This sequence joins TRBV7-3 and TRBJ2-3; 10 bases align to TRBD2. V lost 3 bases to trimming and J lost 4 bases; unmatched junction nucleotides: 10. CDR1 is SGHTA, CDR2 FQGTGA, per germline. This CDR3 contains 17 residues. The CDR3 coding sequence is TGTGCCAGCAGCTTTAAGCGGGGGGGCTCCACCGCAGATACGCAGTATTTT. The encoded protein is CASSFKRGGSTADTQYF. The full variable domain, its missing parts supplied by reference TRBV7-3 and TRBJ2-3, is GAGVSQTPSNKVTEKGKYVELRCDPISGHTALYWYRQSLGQGPEFLIYFQGTGAADDSGLPNDRFFAVRPEGSVSTLKIQRTERGDSAVYLCASSFKRGGSTADTQYFGPGTRLTVL.

This clone appeared once. The rearrangement joins TRBV4-3 to TRBJ1-4; TRBD1 matches at 7 bases. The CDR3 covers 16 residues. The germline V gene encodes CDR1 LGHNA and CDR2 YSLEER. The V gene end was trimmed by 0 bases and the J gene end by 5 bases; junction bases not matched to a gene: 6. This chain's CDR3 is CASSQDLRQGNEKLFF. CDR3 nucleotide sequence: TGCGCCAGCAGCCAAGATCTTAGACAGGGCAATGAAAAACTGTTTTTT.

The chain couples TRBV7-2 to TRBJ2-7; TRBD1 matches 7 bases. The V and J ends lost 6 bases and 7 bases, in that order; junction bases with no gene match: 12. Germline V gene data show CDR1 as SGHTA and CDR2 as FQGNSA. This CDR3 is 14 amino acids long. Here the CDR3 reads CASRPGTVPGEQYF. The CDR3 DNA reads as TGTGCCAGCAGACCTGGGACAGTCCCAGGGGAGCAGTACTTC.

Worth noting for this clone: The junction departs from germline at one end; a sequencing error may be responsible. The CDR3 coding sequence is TGTGCCAGCAGTAGTTTGGGCGGGAGCTCCTACAATGAGCAGTTCTTC. This gives the protein CASSSLGGSSYNEQFF. The chain joins TRBV19 to TRBJ2-1; TRBD2 matches 7 bases. The CDR3 totals 16 residues. Germline CDR1 and CDR2: LNHDA and SQIVND (reference sequence).

CDR3 DNA sequence: TGCGCCAGCAGCCTACACAGGGGGCGGATTGAAAAACTGTTTTTT. Protein sequence: CASSLHRGRIEKLFF. J is TRBJ1-4 and V is TRBV4-1, with 9 bases fitting TRBD1. CDR3 size: 15 residues. Germline CDR1 and CDR2: MGHRA and YSYEKL. Trimming took 4 bases from V and 7 from J; bases not matched to a gene: 7.

The V call is TRBV2, the J call TRBJ1-2; weak D call: TRBD1 (5 bases). CDR3 length: 15 amino acids. Deletions cut 7 bases from V and 8 bases from J, with 23 bases between. Germline V gene sequence: CDR1 SNHLY, CDR2 FYNNEI. The CDR3 nucleotides are TGTGCCAGCAAGGGACTTATTCTTCGGGGTTCCGGCTACACCTTC. The encoded protein is CASKGLILRGSGYTF. The variable domain in full, completed from reference TRBV2 and TRBJ1-2, reads EPEVTQTPSHQVTQMGQEVILRCVPISNHLYFYWYRQILGQKVEFLVSFYNNEISEKSEIFDDQFSVERPDGSNFTLKIRSTKLEDSAMYFCASKGLILRGSGYTFGSGTRLTVV.

The chain is built from TRBV6-6 and TRBJ1-2; 7 bases match TRBD1. Per germline, CDR1 MNHNY and CDR2 SVGAGI (reference sequence). The CDR3 consists of 13 residues. The J segment lost 4 bases and the V segment lost 6 bases, leaving 5 bases of the junction unmatched. CDR3 sequence: CASSPDRLYGYTF. The CDR3, as DNA: TGTGCCAGCAGCCCGGACAGGCTCTATGGCTACACCTTC.

The genes are TRBV10-1 and TRBJ1-1; D unresolved. Germline V gene lookup returns CDR1 WNHNN and CDR2 SYGVQD (reference sequence). V gave up 5 bases and J gave up 0 bases, with 7 bases separating them. CDR3 size: 13 residues. CDR3 nucleotide sequence: TGCGCCAGCAGTCGGTCTCTGAACACTGAAGCTTTCTTT. Its protein product is CASSRSLNTEAFF.